Listed below are T cell receptor beta chains from one sample, sequenced in a study of blood T cell repertoires in COVID-19. TCRdb's table, derived via immunoSEQ multiplex PCR, lists solely in-frame clones and lacks some. The data show approximately 200,000 clones, under 90% seen once. Input material: PBMCs or T cells enriched from blood (not recorded which). These receptors all stem from a man aged 55 to 70 who had recovered from COVID-19. Each CDR3 is given with its conserved first and last residue. The D gene is left open where the match is weak. Clone size is not always given. Where it is, it says once, few, many or a class for expanded clones.

TRBV4-2	-	TRBJ1-5	-	CASSQVSGRNQPQHF	TGTGCCAGCAGCCAAGTGTCAGGTCGTAATCAGCCCCAGCATTTT
TRBV6-6	-	TRBJ2-5	-	CASSYSRQGGDQYF	TGTGCCAGCAGTTACTCCCGGCAGGGAGGCGACCAGTACTTC
TRBV7-9	-	TRBJ2-3	TRBD1	CASRRWDRGSTDTQYF	TGTGCCAGCAGACGGTGGGACAGGGGGAGCACAGATACGCAGTATTTT
TRBV7-2	once	TRBJ2-7	TRBD1	CASSIRDRGFYEQYF	TGTGCCAGCAGCATCCGGGACAGGGGTTTCTACGAGCAGTACTTC
TRBV10-3	-	TRBJ1-5	-	CAISDRVGQPQHF	TGTGCCATCAGTGACAGGGTCGGACAGCCCCAGCATTTT
TRBV2	-	TRBJ1-5	TRBD1	CASSNRGRDQPQHF	TGTGCCAGCTCGAACAGGGGGCGCGATCAGCCCCAGCATTTT
TRBV4-1	once	TRBJ2-5	TRBD1	CASSKSGTDQETQYF	TGCGCCAGCAGCAAGTCCGGGACAGACCAAGAGACCCAGTACTTC
TRBV14	-	TRBJ2-4	-	CASSQDQGTTYQYF	TGTGCCAGCAGCCAAGATCAGGGGACTACATATCAGTACTTC
TRBV5-1	once	TRBJ2-1	TRBD2	CASSLGAGGAYNEQFF	TGCGCCAGCAGCTTAGGGGCGGGGGGGGCTTACAATGAGCAGTTCTTC
TRBV4-3	-	TRBJ2-5	TRBD1	CASSQTSGGWETQYF	TGCGCCAGCAGCCAAACCTCAGGGGGTTGGGAGACCCAGTACTTC
TRBV5-5	once	TRBJ2-7	-	CASSLEGTTYEQYF	TGTGCCAGCAGCTTGGAGGGGACAACCTACGAGCAGTACTTC
TRBV3-1/TRBV3-2	-	TRBJ2-1	-	CASSERTRGDEQFF	TGTGCCAGCAGCGAAAGGACTAGGGGGGATGAGCAGTTCTTC
TRBV19	-	TRBJ2-2	-	CASSISGIGELFF	TGTGCCAGTAGTATATCGGGTATCGGGGAGCTGTTTTTT
TRBV4-3	-	TRBJ2-7	-	CASSQGPGSNTYEQYF	TGCGCCAGCAGCCAAGGCCCAGGGTCCAACACCTACGAGCAGTACTTC
TRBV6-5	-	TRBJ2-7	-	CASNRQGGEQYF	TGTGCCAGCAACCGACAGGGAGGTGAGCAGTACTTC
TRBV5-6	-	TRBJ1-4	TRBD1	CASSGSLDRGGSNEKLFF	TGTGCCAGCAGCGGGTCCTTGGACAGGGGCGGTTCTAATGAAAAACTGTTTTTT
TRBV10-3	-	TRBJ2-7	-	CAIGDISGYEQYF	TGTGCCATCGGAGACATCAGCGGGTACGAGCAGTACTTC
TRBV6-5	-	TRBJ2-2	-	CASTNTGELFF	TGTGCCAGCACAAACACCGGGGAGCTGTTTTTT
TRBV12-3/TRBV12-4	-	TRBJ2-5	-	CASSLGRGETQYF	TGTGCCAGCAGTTTAGGCAGGGGAGAGACCCAGTACTTC
TRBV3-1/TRBV3-2	-	TRBJ1-6	TRBD1	CASSQDPGTGGEGSNSPLHF	TGTGCCAGCAGCCAAGACCCTGGGACAGGGGGAGAGGGAAGTAATTCACCCCTCCACTTT
TRBV7-2	-	TRBJ1-6	TRBD1	CASRMTGAQNSPLHF	TGTGCCAGCAGGATGACAGGGGCCCAAAATTCACCCCTCCACTTT
TRBV5-1	once	TRBJ2-2	TRBD2	CASSRTSPNTGELFF	TGCGCCAGCAGCCGGACTAGCCCGAACACCGGGGAGCTGTTTTTT
TRBV11-2	-	TRBJ2-1	-	CASRTLTRINEQFF	TGTGCCAGCAGGACCCTGACTAGAATCAATGAGCAGTTCTTC
TRBV30	many	TRBJ1-1	-	CAWSSRGTEAFF	TGTGCCTGGAGTAGTAGGGGCACTGAAGCTTTCTTT
TRBV4-1	once	TRBJ1-1	-	CASSHLGDVNTEAFF	TGCGCCAGCAGCCACCTAGGAGACGTGAACACTGAAGCTTTCTTT
TRBV7-2	few	TRBJ2-7	-	CASSSTTWQQYF	TGTGCCAGCAGCTCCACAACCTGGCAGCAGTACTTC
TRBV6-5	few	TRBJ1-1	-	CASSLTGKAFF	TGTGCCAGCAGTCTAACAGGGAAAGCTTTCTTT
TRBV11-2	-	TRBJ1-4	-	CASSLGDRPSSEKLFF	TGTGCCAGCAGCTTAGGAGACAGGCCCTCTTCAGAAAAACTGTTTTTT
TRBV18	few	TRBJ1-3	-	CASSPLQGSGNTIYF	TGTGCCAGCTCACCACTTCAGGGTTCTGGAAACACCATATATTTT
TRBV27	-	TRBJ1-5	-	CASSFVGKNQPQHF	TGTGCCAGCAGTTTTGTGGGCAAGAATCAGCCCCAGCATTTT
TRBV7-2	-	TRBJ2-7	TRBD1	CASSRTGGKSYEQYF	TGTGCCAGCAGCAGGACAGGGGGGAAGAGCTACGAGCAGTACTTC
TRBV7-3	-	TRBJ1-5	-	CASSLVSDQPQHF	TGTGCCAGCAGCTTAGTCTCGGATCAGCCCCAGCATTTT
TRBV7-9	-	TRBJ2-1	TRBD1	CASSFGAGTGGSVQFF	TGTGCCAGCAGCTTTGGGGCCGGGACAGGGGGCTCGGTGCAGTTCTTC
TRBV18	-	TRBJ2-7	TRBD1	CASSQKQGEQYF	TGTGCCAGCTCACAGAAACAGGGGGAGCAGTACTTC
TRBV20-1	-	TRBJ1-4	-	CSARLIEKLFF	TGCAGTGCTAGACTTATTGAAAAACTGTTTTTT